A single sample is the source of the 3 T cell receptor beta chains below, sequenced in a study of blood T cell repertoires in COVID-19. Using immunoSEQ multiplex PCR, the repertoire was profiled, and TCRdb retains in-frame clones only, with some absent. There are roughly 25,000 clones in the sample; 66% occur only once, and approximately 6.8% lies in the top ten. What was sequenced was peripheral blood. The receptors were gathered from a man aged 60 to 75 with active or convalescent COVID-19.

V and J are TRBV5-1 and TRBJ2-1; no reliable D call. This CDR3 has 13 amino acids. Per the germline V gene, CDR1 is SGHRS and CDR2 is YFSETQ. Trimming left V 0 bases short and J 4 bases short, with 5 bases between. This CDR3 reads CASSLVSYNEQFF. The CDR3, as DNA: TGCGCCAGCAGCTTGGTGAGTTACAATGAGCAGTTCTTC. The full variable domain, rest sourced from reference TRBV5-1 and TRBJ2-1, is KAGVTQTPRYLIKTRGQQVTLSCSPISGHRSVSWYQQTPGQGLQFLFEYFSETQRNKGNFPGRFSGRQFSNSRSEMNVSTLELGDSALYLCASSLVSYNEQFFGPGTRLTVL.

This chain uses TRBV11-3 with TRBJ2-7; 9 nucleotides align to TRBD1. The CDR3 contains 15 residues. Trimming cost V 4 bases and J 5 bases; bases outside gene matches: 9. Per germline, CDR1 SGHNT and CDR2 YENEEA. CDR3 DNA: TGTGCCAGCAGCTCCCTTTGGGACAGGGCAAACGAGCAGTACTTC. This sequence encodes CASSSLWDRANEQYF.

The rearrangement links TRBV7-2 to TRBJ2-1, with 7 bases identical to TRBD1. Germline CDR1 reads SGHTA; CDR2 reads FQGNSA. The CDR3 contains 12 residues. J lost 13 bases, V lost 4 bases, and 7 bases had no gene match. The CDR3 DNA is TGTGCCAGCAGCTCAAGACAGGGTGAACAGTTCTTC. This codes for CASSSRQGEQFF.